This T cell receptor (beta chain) was identified in a study of T-cell memory formation after mild COVID-19. General study results and limits: CD4+ contracting clones were mainly CM and EM; CD8+ ones, EMRA. There were some responding clones in pre-infection memory, which suggested that cross-reactive memory had joined.

A remark on this clonotype: What it binds is not known. Since the CDR3 does not end with the conserved phenylalanine or tryptophan, this likely comes from a read error. Because the CDR3's place on the DNA is in doubt, the DNA is left out and the CDR3 is given as listed by TCRdb.

TCRdb re-analysed the 5' RACE reads in MiXCR, keeping a single row per CDR3 protein. The sample includes about 560,000 distinct CDR3 sequences, less than 25% of them seen just once. 13 amino acids form the CDR3, both terminal residues included. Germline CDR1 is DFQATT and CDR2 is SNEGSKA (reference sequence). Sequencing used PBMCs or a T cell subset sorted from them (not recorded which). V usage is TRBV20-1 and J usage is TRBJ1-5; the table calls TRBD1, which could not be checked here. This TCR derives from an adult woman who had mild COVID-19 (a few samples of this study predate the infection). Cell type and time point are not known. CDR3 amino acids: CSASKGQGSPGFR.